This TCR beta chain is drawn from a study of technical replicates of blood from a few donors. The assay was immunoSEQ multiplex PCR, and TCRdb's table has in-frame clones only and misses some. The sample consists of roughly 72,000 clones, nearly 95% of them appearing once. Losses at the gene ends were 7 bases for V and 4 bases for J; bases not matched to a gene: 1. The CDR3 covers 12 residues. CDR1 is LNHDA and CDR2 is SQIVND in the germline V gene (reference sequence). Sequenced sample: T cells isolated from PBMCs. This rearrangement joins TRBV19 to TRBJ2-1; 7 nucleotides agree with TRBD1. This clonotype was sampled from a human donor in good health. This chain's CDR3 is CASTQGYNEQFF. The CDR3 region has the DNA TGTGCCAGTACACAGGGGTACAATGAGCAGTTCTTC.